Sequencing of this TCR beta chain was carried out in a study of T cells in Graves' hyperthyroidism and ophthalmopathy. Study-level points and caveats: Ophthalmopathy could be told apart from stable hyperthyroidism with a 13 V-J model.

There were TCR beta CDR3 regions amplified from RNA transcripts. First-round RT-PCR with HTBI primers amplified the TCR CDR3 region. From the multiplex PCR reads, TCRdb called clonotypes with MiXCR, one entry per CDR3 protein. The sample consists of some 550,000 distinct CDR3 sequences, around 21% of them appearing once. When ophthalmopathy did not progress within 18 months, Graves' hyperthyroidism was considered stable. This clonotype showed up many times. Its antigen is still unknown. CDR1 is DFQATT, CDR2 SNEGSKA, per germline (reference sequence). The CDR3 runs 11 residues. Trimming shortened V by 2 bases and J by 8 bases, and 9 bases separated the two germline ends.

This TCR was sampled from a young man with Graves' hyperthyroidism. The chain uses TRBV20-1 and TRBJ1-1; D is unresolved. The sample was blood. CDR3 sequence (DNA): TGCAGTGCTAGAAACGACCAGGAAGCTTTCTTT. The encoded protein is CSARNDQEAFF.